These 3 T cell receptor beta chains came from one sample sequenced in a study of T cell clonality in common variable immunodeficiency. Method: immunoSEQ multiplex PCR; TCRdb's copy keeps in-frame clones and lacks some. The sample is made up of tens of thousands of clones, none counted only once. The sequenced sample was peripheral blood mononuclear cells. The receptor set was obtained from a person aged 18 to 70 in good health.

Only a few counts were recorded for this clone. The observed sequence ends 3 residues before the CDR3 terminus, with the missing tail filled in from the germline J gene. This chain links TRBV7-2 with TRBJ1-1, with D hard to call. Germline V lookup: CDR1 SGHTA, CDR2 FQGNSA. The CDR3 is made up of 12 amino acids. The CDR3 spells CASSSQSDTAFF. The part of the CDR3 DNA that was read is TGTGCCAGCAGCTCCCAGTCAGATACG.

As to this clone: One end of the junction varies from germline; a read error may be responsible. The CDR3 end is not reached by the read, which stops 3 residues before it; the germline J gene fills it in. This chain uses TRBV13 with TRBJ1-1; D not resolved. This CDR3 is 12 amino acids long. Germline V gives CDR1 PRHDT, CDR2 FYEKMQ (reference sequence). The CDR3: CASSQKGTEAFF. The CDR3 DNA, read in part, is TGCGCCAGCAGCCAAAAAGGGACTGAA.

This clone was seen ten or more times. CDR3 bases read: TGTGCCAGCAGCTTAGTTGCAACAGGGGACCCCCTCTATGGC. Translation: CASSLVATGDPLYG. The complete CDR3 protein is CASSLVATGDPLYGYTF. The V call is TRBV7-8, the J call TRBJ1-2; 7 bases agree with TRBD1. The sequenced fragment ends 3 residues before the CDR3 boundary, so the rest is inferred from the germline J gene. The V gene's germline CDR1 is SGHVS and CDR2 FQNEAQ. V lost 1 base to trimming and J lost 4 bases; unmatched junction nucleotides: 12. The CDR3 has 17 amino acids.